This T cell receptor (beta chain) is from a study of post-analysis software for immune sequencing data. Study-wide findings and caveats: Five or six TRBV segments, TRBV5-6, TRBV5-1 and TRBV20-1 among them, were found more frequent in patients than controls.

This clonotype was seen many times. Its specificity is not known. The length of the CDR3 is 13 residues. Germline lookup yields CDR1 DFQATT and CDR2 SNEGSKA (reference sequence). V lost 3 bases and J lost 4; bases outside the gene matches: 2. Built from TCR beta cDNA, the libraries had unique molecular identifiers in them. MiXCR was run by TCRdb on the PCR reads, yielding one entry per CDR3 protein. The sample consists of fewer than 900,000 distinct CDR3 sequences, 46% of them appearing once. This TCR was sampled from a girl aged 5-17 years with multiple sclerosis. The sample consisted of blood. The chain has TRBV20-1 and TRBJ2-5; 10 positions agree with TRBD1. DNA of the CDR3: TGCAGTGCTAGCCGGGACAGGGGAGAGACCCAGTACTTC. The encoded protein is CSASRDRGETQYF.